One sample yielded the 32 T cell receptor beta chains listed below, sequenced in a study of OX40 agonist ivuxolimab in advanced cancers. Profiled with immunoSEQ multiplex PCR; TCRdb holds only in-frame clones, not every one. The sample shows 80,000 to 95,000 clones, 65% to 90% of them seen only once. The source material was CD4+ or CD8+ T cells sorted from blood, sampled in a trial of the OX40 agonist ivuxolimab. The receptors were gathered from an adult with an advanced solid tumor such as melanoma, head and neck, liver or kidney cancer.

The chain uses TRBV14 and TRBJ1-2; 8 positions match TRBD1. There are 16 residues in the CDR3. The germline V gene encodes CDR1 SGHDN and CDR2 FVKESK. Unmatched junction bases numbered 14, after V lost 4 bases and J lost 7 bases. The CDR3 here is CASSPRTGFGGGGYTF. The CDR3 nucleotides are TGTGCCAGCAGCCCTCGGACAGGGTTCGGTGGCGGTGGCTACACCTTC.

The chain links TRBV9 to TRBJ2-3; TRBD2 might be the D (5 bases). Germline loops: CDR1 SGDLS, CDR2 YYNGEE. V lost 0 bases to trimming and J lost 4 bases, with 9 bases between them. The CDR3 runs 14 residues. The CDR3 sequence is CASSVAQRADTQYF. CDR3 DNA sequence: TGTGCCAGCAGCGTAGCCCAGAGGGCAGATACGCAGTATTTT.

The chain joins TRBV9 to TRBJ1-1; D uncertain. Germline lookup yields CDR1 SGDLS and CDR2 YYNGEE. The V and J ends lost 2 bases and 11 bases respectively, with 19 bases between them. The CDR3 is 14 residues long. CDR3 region: CASSVDTRARLAFF. In nucleotides, the CDR3 is TGTGCCAGCAGCGTCGACACCCGGGCAAGGTTGGCTTTCTTT.

This clone was counted ten times or more. The chain recombines TRBV4-1 with TRBJ1-4, with D tentatively TRBD1 (5 bases). Trimming took off 0 bases at V and 5 bases at J, with 13 bases between the two ends. The CDR3 is made up of 16 amino acids. Germline-derived CDR1 and CDR2 are MGHRA and YSYEKL. The CDR3 spells CASSQEPGDGNEKLFF. For the CDR3, the DNA is TGCGCCAGCAGCCAAGAGCCGGGGGACGGAAATGAAAAACTGTTTTTT.

This rearrangement joins TRBV7-6 to TRBJ1-2, with a tentative D call TRBD1 (6 bases). The V gene's germline CDR1 is SGHVS and CDR2 FNYEAQ. V dropped 4 bases and J dropped 4 bases, with 7 bases sitting between them. This CDR3 comprises 12 residues. CDR3 protein: CASSSGAYGYTF. The CDR3 DNA reads as TGTGCCAGCAGCTCAGGGGCCTATGGCTACACCTTC.

The J gene is TRBJ1-1, the V gene TRBV4-2; D is unclear. The CDR3 extends over 17 amino acids. The V end was cut by 0 bases, the J end by 3 bases, with 17 bases between. Germline CDR1 LGHNA, CDR2 YNFKEQ. The CDR3 DNA is TGTGCCAGCAGCCAAGATCCCGAGGGAGGGTGGTACACTGAAGCTTTCTTT. Translating gives CASSQDPEGGWYTEAFF.

This chain uses TRBV4-3 with TRBJ2-3, with a weak D call TRBD2 (7 bases). Germline CDR1 and CDR2: LGHNA and YSLEER. With 5 bases removed from V and 0 bases from J, the gap between germline ends came to 18 bases. The CDR3 is 17 amino acids. The DNA of the CDR3 is TGCGCCAGCAGCATCGGAGGCGGGGGCCGTAGCACAGATACGCAGTATTTT. Translated, it gives CASSIGGGGRSTDTQYF.

The chain couples TRBV29-1 to TRBJ2-1, with no clear D. V was trimmed by 6 bases and J by 0 bases, leaving 9 bases between them. CDR3 size: 13 residues. The germline V gene has CDR1 SQVTM and CDR2 ANQGSEA. The CDR3 DNA sequence: TGCAGCGTGTCAGATCACTCCTACAATGAGCAGTTCTTC. Translating gives CSVSDHSYNEQFF.

This clone was counted between two and nine times. CDR3 region: CASSIGYKAGEKLFF. In DNA form, the CDR3 reads TGTGCCAGTAGTATAGGATATAAGGCCGGGGAAAAACTGTTTTTT. The chain has TRBV19 and TRBJ1-4, with D unclear. CDR1 and CDR2 (germline): LNHDA, SQIVND (reference sequence). Trimming removed 1 base at V and 8 bases at J, with 14 bases between. The CDR3 loop spans 15 amino acids.

This chain joins TRBV5-4 and TRBJ2-1, with D unresolved. Trimming shortened V by 2 bases and J by 5 bases, and 14 bases separated the two germline ends. Per the germline V gene, CDR1 is SGHNT and CDR2 is YYREEE (reference sequence). The CDR3 is 15 residues long. The CDR3 DNA follows: TGTGCCAGCAGCTTTCCGGTAAGATCAAACAATGAGCAGTTCTTC. This encodes CASSFPVRSNNEQFF. Filled out from reference TRBV5-4 and TRBJ2-1, the complete variable domain reads ETGVTQSPTHLIKTRGQQVTLRCSSQSGHNTVSWYQQALGQGPQFIFQYYREEENGRGNFPPRFSGLQFPNYSSELNVNALELDDSALYLCASSFPVRSNNEQFFGPGTRLTVL.

The chain uses TRBV28 and TRBJ1-2, with 7 positions matching TRBD1. This CDR3 has 17 residues. The germline V gene encodes CDR1 MDHEN and CDR2 SYDVKM. V was pared by 7 bases and J by 4 bases, with 18 bases of the junction left unmatched. CDR3 sequence reads: CASTPFGARQGSYGYTF. The CDR3 DNA is TGTGCCAGCACTCCTTTCGGGGCCCGACAGGGCAGCTATGGCTACACCTTC.

The J gene is TRBJ2-3, the V gene TRBV2; 9 bases are shared with TRBD1. CDR1 and CDR2 (germline): SNHLY, FYNNEI. The V and J ends lost 8 bases and 6 bases, in that order; junction bases with no gene match: 9. The CDR3 spans 14 residues. The CDR3: CASHRDRVLDTQYF. CDR3 bases: TGTGCCAGCCACCGGGACAGGGTCTTGGATACGCAGTATTTT.

The CDR3 DNA reads TGTGCCAGCTCGGCTCTGGAGGGCGAGACCCAGTACTTC. This encodes CASSALEGETQYF. V is TRBV18 and J is TRBJ2-5; TRBD2 is a possible D gene (6 bases). Germline values: CDR1 KGHSH, CDR2 LQKENI. V was cut by 6 bases and J by 5 bases, with 13 bases left in between. The CDR3 runs to 13 residues.

The V call is TRBV5-1, the J call TRBJ1-1; 11 positions agree with TRBD1. The CDR3 covers 16 residues. Germline V gene sequence: CDR1 SGHRS, CDR2 YFSETQ. The ends lost 0 bases at V and 4 bases at J; junction bases unmatched: 5. For the CDR3, the DNA is TGCGCCAGCAGCTTGGACGGGACAGGGGGAGGCACTGAAGCTTTCTTT. Protein sequence: CASSLDGTGGGTEAFF.

The chain combines TRBV28 with TRBJ1-6; D is unresolved. Trimming pared 1 base from V and 0 bases from J, leaving 7 bases between. Looked up from germline, CDR1 is MDHEN and CDR2 is SYDVKM. The CDR3 has 16 residues. CDR3 residues: CASSLYSHSYNSPLHF. The CDR3, as DNA: TGTGCCAGCAGTTTATATTCACACTCCTATAATTCACCCCTCCACTTT.

The V and J genes are TRBV10-3 and TRBJ1-2; 7 bases map to TRBD1. CDR3 length equals 13 residues. Per germline, CDR1 ENHRY and CDR2 SYGVKD. Trimming at V came to 10 bases and at J to 6 bases, leaving 11 bases not matched to a gene. In DNA, the CDR3 is TGTGCCACCTCAATGAGGGGGCAGGATGGCTACACCTTC. Protein: CATSMRGQDGYTF.

The chain carries TRBV28 and TRBJ2-2; 13 bases agree with TRBD2. After removal of 10 bases from V and 5 bases from J, the junction contained 4 bases not matched to a gene. CDR3 size: 14 residues. Germline assignment: CDR1 MDHEN and CDR2 SYDVKM. The CDR3 nucleotides read TGTGCCACCTCGACTAGCGGGGGGACCGGGGAGCTGTTTTTT. As protein: CATSTSGGTGELFF.

On this clone: The junction departs from germline at one end; a sequencing error may be responsible. The chain combines TRBV19 with TRBJ1-1, with unresolved D. Germline CDR1 and CDR2: LNHDA and SQIVND (reference sequence). The CDR3 runs to 16 residues. The CDR3 is CASRIGGFAMNTEAFF. The CDR3 nucleotides read TGTGCCAGTAGAATAGGCGGGTTTGCCATGAACACTGAAGCTTTCTTT.

V gene TRBV5-1 combines with J gene TRBJ1-2, with 9 bases that match TRBD1. CDR1 SGHRS and CDR2 YFSETQ come from the germline V gene. CDR3 size: 16 residues. V gave up 0 bases and J gave up 7 bases; unmatched junction bases: 10. Written as DNA, the CDR3 is TGCGCCAGCAGCTTGGACACAACAGGGGGCGCGTTTGGCTACACCTTC. Amino acid sequence: CASSLDTTGGAFGYTF.

The rearrangement joins TRBV5-4 to TRBJ2-2; weak D call: TRBD1 (6 bases). CDR1 and CDR2 from the germline V gene are SGHNT and YYREEE (reference sequence). This CDR3 region has 14 residues. Trimming cost V 4 bases and J 5 bases, with 12 bases left between them. In nucleotides, the CDR3 is TGTGCCAGCAGCATACAGGGAAGGACCGGGGAGCTGTTTTTT. It codes for CASSIQGRTGELFF.

The rearrangement uses TRBV6-4 and TRBJ2-1, with a possible D match to TRBD1 (5 bases). This CDR3 has 14 amino acids. CDR1 and CDR2 (germline): MRHNA, SNTAGT. V dropped 3 bases and J dropped 2 bases, with 8 bases sitting between them. CDR3 sequence reads: CASSEGATYNEQFF. Here the CDR3 DNA reads TGTGCCAGCAGTGAAGGGGCGACCTACAATGAGCAGTTCTTC.

V is TRBV7-3 and J is TRBJ2-2; TRBD1 is a possible D gene (5 bases). Germline V gene data show CDR1 as SGHTA and CDR2 as FQGTGA. Deletions cut 2 bases from V and 5 bases from J, with 18 bases between. The CDR3 extends over 17 amino acids. CDR3: CASSLGRQGVKTGELFF. DNA for the CDR3: TGTGCCAGCAGCTTAGGACGGCAAGGGGTCAAGACCGGGGAGCTGTTTTTT.

This clone was seen only a few times. V is TRBV4-1 and J is TRBJ2-5; D might be TRBD2 (7 bases). Germline V lookup: CDR1 MGHRA, CDR2 YSYEKL. The CDR3 sequence is 14 residues long. V was cut by 5 bases and J by 5 bases, with 15 bases left in between. The CDR3, as DNA: TGCGCCAGCAGCTCGGGGGGCGCCGGGGAGACCCAGTACTTC. Encoded protein: CASSSGGAGETQYF.

This clone was seen only once. CDR3 protein: CATQNAALGSYEQYF. For the CDR3, the DNA is TGTGCCACCCAAAACGCCGCACTAGGCTCCTACGAGCAGTACTTC. This chain uses TRBV6-6 with TRBJ2-7, with a tentative D call TRBD2 (5 bases). V was trimmed by 10 bases and J by 0 bases, leaving 19 bases between them. Germline values: CDR1 MNHNY, CDR2 SVGAGI (reference sequence). The CDR3 loop spans 15 amino acids.

The chain links TRBV7-2 to TRBJ2-5, with 12 bases fitting TRBD2. With 1 base clipped from V and 11 bases from J, the junction kept 5 bases outside the gene matches. Germline CDR1 SGHTA, CDR2 FQGNSA. The CDR3 contains 14 residues. CDR3 sequence reads: CASSLGLAGELQYF. CDR3 coding DNA: TGTGCCAGCAGCTTAGGACTAGCGGGGGAGTTACAGTACTTC.

This clone appeared a few times. The chain uses TRBV6-5 and TRBJ1-6, with a tentative D call TRBD1 (5 bases). The length of the CDR3 is 14 residues. Germline lookup yields CDR1 MNHEY and CDR2 SVGAGI. Trimming shortened V by 6 bases and J by 8 bases, and 14 bases separated the two germline ends. CDR3 region: CASRTGAVDSPLHF. The CDR3 DNA reads TGTGCCAGCAGAACTGGGGCAGTAGATTCACCCCTCCACTTT.

The gene calls are TRBV13 and TRBJ2-6; D remains ambiguous. This CDR3 comprises 14 residues. Per the germline V gene, CDR1 is PRHDT and CDR2 is FYEKMQ (reference sequence). V gave up 3 bases and J gave up 3 bases, with 6 bases separating them. CDR3 region: CASSFRGGANVLTF. The CDR3 DNA sequence: TGTGCCAGCAGCTTCCGAGGTGGGGCCAACGTCCTGACTTTC.

This clone was detected only once. The V call is TRBV6-4, the J call TRBJ2-4; 7 bases line up with TRBD1. This CDR3 has 16 amino acids. The V gene's germline CDR1 is MRHNA and CDR2 SNTAGT. Trimming removed 2 bases from V and 4 bases from J; junction bases left unmatched: 8. The chain's CDR3 is CASSDLLDRAKNIQYF. CDR3 DNA sequence: TGTGCCAGCAGTGACCTCCTAGACAGGGCGAAAAACATTCAGTACTTC.

The chain carries TRBV30 and TRBJ1-5; a weak D match, TRBD1 (5 bases). Germline loops: CDR1 GTSNPN, CDR2 SVGIG (reference sequence). The CDR3 runs 13 residues. V lost 4 bases, J lost 7 bases, and 14 bases lay in between. The CDR3 coding sequence is TGTGCCTGGAATTCTGGGGCTGGACAGCCCCAGCATTTT. It is translated as CAWNSGAGQPQHF.

The chain uses TRBV27 and TRBJ1-1; no firm D call. V dropped 3 bases and J dropped 1 base, with 6 bases sitting between them. This CDR3 contains 13 residues. Germline V gives CDR1 MNHEY, CDR2 SMNVEV (reference sequence). DNA of the CDR3: TGTGCCAGCAGTTTGACCCGGAACACTGAAGCTTTCTTT. This translates into CASSLTRNTEAFF.

Comment on this clone: Other DNA sequences of this sample code for an identical CDR3. The rearrangement uses TRBV7-9 and TRBJ2-5; D is tentatively TRBD1 or TRBD2 (5 bases each). Deletions cut 1 base from V and 2 bases from J, with 8 bases between. Germline assignment: CDR1 SEHNR and CDR2 FQNEAQ (reference sequence). CDR3 length: 14 residues. Written as DNA, the CDR3 is TGTGCCAGCAGCTTAGGGGGGATTCAAGAGACCCAGTACTTC. It is translated as CASSLGGIQETQYF.

A few counts support this clone. V is TRBV30 and J is TRBJ1-2; no clear D gene. Germline assignment: CDR1 GTSNPN and CDR2 SVGIG (reference sequence). This CDR3 has 11 residues. Trimming stripped 3 bases from V and 4 bases from J, with 6 bases between. The CDR3 loop reads CAWSRPYGYTF. CDR3 DNA: TGTGCCTGGAGCCGTCCCTATGGCTACACCTTC.